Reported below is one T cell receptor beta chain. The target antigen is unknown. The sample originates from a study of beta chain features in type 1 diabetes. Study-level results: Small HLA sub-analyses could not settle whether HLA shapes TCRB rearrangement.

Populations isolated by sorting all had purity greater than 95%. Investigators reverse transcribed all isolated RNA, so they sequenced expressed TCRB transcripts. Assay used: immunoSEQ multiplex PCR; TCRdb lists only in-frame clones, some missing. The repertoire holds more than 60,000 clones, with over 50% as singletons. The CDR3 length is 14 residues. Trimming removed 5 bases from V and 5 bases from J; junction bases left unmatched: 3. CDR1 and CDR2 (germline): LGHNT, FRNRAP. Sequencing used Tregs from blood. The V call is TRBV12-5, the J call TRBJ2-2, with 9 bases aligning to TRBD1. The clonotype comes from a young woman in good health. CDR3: CASGLQGATGELFF. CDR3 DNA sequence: TGTGCTAGTGGTCTACAGGGGGCTACCGGGGAGCTGTTTTTT.